The 24 T cell receptor beta chains below all came from one sample that was sequenced in a study of T cell changes during pregnancy in multiple sclerosis. Clones were read by immunoSEQ multiplex PCR, and TCRdb kept only the in-frame ones, dropping some. The table lists about 40,000 clones, roughly nine tenths of them singletons. Sequencing used CD4+ T cells from peripheral blood mononuclear cells, obtained before pregnancy. These receptor sequences come from a female donor with multiple sclerosis, enrolled in a pregnancy study.

This clone was recorded only once. This chain links TRBV5-1 with TRBJ2-1; 12 bases match TRBD2. V lost 1 base, J lost 9 bases, and 2 bases stayed unmatched. Germline lookup yields CDR1 SGHRS and CDR2 YFSETQ. The CDR3 extends over 14 amino acids. The chain's CDR3 is CASSLTSGGSEQFF. CDR3 DNA sequence: TGCGCCAGCAGCTTGACTAGCGGGGGGAGTGAGCAGTTCTTC.

This chain connects TRBV19 to TRBJ1-1, with a weak D call TRBD1 (6 bases). CDR1 and CDR2 from the germline V gene are LNHDA and SQIVND (reference sequence). V was clipped by 10 bases and J by 4 bases, with 19 bases between them. The CDR3 is 14 residues long. CDR3 sequence reads: CAITPGGGSTEAFF. CDR3 coding DNA: TGTGCCATCACCCCCGGGGGCGGGAGCACTGAAGCTTTCTTT.

This rearrangement joins TRBV4-3 to TRBJ1-2, with 7 bases identical to TRBD1. The CDR3 is made up of 13 amino acids. V dropped 3 bases and J dropped 2; count of bases not matched to a gene: 0. Germline CDR1 is LGHNA and CDR2 is YSLEER. This CDR3 reads CASSQGQNYGYTF. CDR3 nucleotide sequence: TGCGCCAGCAGCCAGGGACAGAACTATGGCTACACCTTC.

This chain uses TRBV9 with TRBJ2-5, with 8 bases lining up with TRBD2. Looked up from germline, CDR1 is SGDLS and CDR2 is YYNGEE. The CDR3 has 16 amino acids. The trim removed 1 base at V and 5 bases at J, leaving 10 bases unmatched. The CDR3 sequence is CASSVMAAGGGETQYF. The CDR3 nucleotides are TGTGCCAGCAGCGTAATGGCCGCGGGGGGTGGGGAGACCCAGTACTTC.

CDR3 protein: CSVEGSVSADTQYF. CDR3 DNA sequence: TGCAGCGTTGAGGGCTCTGTTTCCGCAGATACGCAGTATTTT. The rearrangement links TRBV29-1 to TRBJ2-3; D unclear. Germline assignment: CDR1 SQVTM and CDR2 ANQGSEA. Trimming shortened V by 3 bases and J by 4 bases, and 14 bases separated the two germline ends. The CDR3 sequence is 14 residues long.

The rearrangement uses TRBV30 and TRBJ2-7, with a tentative D call TRBD2 (5 bases). Germline lookup yields CDR1 GTSNPN and CDR2 SVGIG (reference sequence). V lost 3 bases, J lost 2 bases, and 11 bases lay in between. The CDR3 runs 13 residues. The CDR3 spells CAWRRRGTYEQYF. The CDR3 DNA follows: TGTGCCTGGAGACGACGAGGGACCTACGAGCAGTACTTC.

This clone was recorded only once. V usage is TRBV28 and J usage is TRBJ2-2; D unclear. Trimming took off 6 bases at V and 4 bases at J, with 9 bases between the two ends. The CDR3 sequence is 13 residues long. CDR1 is MDHEN, CDR2 SYDVKM, per germline. CDR3 DNA: TGTGCCAGCAGCCTAGACCCCACCGGGGAGCTGTTTTTT. Translating gives CASSLDPTGELFF.

The chain is built from TRBV25-1 and TRBJ1-4; D call uncertain. V shed 2 bases and J shed 5 bases, with 12 bases lying between them. Germline CDR1 MGHDK, CDR2 SYGVNS. The CDR3 consists of 15 residues. The CDR3 sequence: CASSEGVGSNEKLFF. The CDR3 nucleotides are TGTGCCAGCAGTGAAGGGGTAGGGAGCAATGAAAAACTGTTTTTT.

The rearrangement joins TRBV5-6 to TRBJ1-5, with D tentatively TRBD1 (5 bases). The V gene lost 5 bases and the J gene lost 0 bases, with 21 bases spanning the gap. The CDR3 consists of 18 residues. Looked up from germline, CDR1 is SGHDT and CDR2 is YYEEEE. The CDR3, as DNA: TGTGCCAGCAGGTTAGTGCAGGGCAATTGGGGTAGCAATCAGCCCCAGCATTTT. It translates to CASRLVQGNWGSNQPQHF. Full variable domain (remainder filled in from reference TRBV5-6 and TRBJ1-5): DAGVTQSPTHLIKTRGQQVTLRCSPKSGHDTVSWYQQALGQGPQFIFQYYEEEERQRGNFPDRFSGHQFPNYSSELNVNALLLGDSALYLCASRLVQGNWGSNQPQHFGDGTRLSIL.

The chain carries TRBV7-2 and TRBJ2-5; 8 bases line up with TRBD2. The trim removed 5 bases at V and 4 bases at J, leaving 12 bases unmatched. Germline assignment: CDR1 SGHTA and CDR2 FQGNSA. This CDR3 has 16 residues. This CDR3 reads CASSQQPGGALETQYF. Here the CDR3 DNA reads TGTGCCAGCAGCCAACAGCCGGGGGGGGCCTTAGAGACCCAGTACTTC.

The chain has TRBV4-2 and TRBJ2-2; 8 bases are shared with TRBD2. V gave up 3 bases and J gave up 9 bases; unmatched junction bases: 9. The germline V gene has CDR1 LGHNA and CDR2 YNFKEQ. There are 15 residues in the CDR3. The CDR3 nucleotides are TGTGCCAGCAGCCAGGAGGGACTAGGGGCCCGGGAGCTGTTTTTT. Protein product: CASSQEGLGARELFF.

V and J are TRBV9 and TRBJ2-3; D possibly corresponds to TRBD1 (6 bases). CDR1 is SGDLS and CDR2 is YYNGEE in the germline V gene. The ends were cut back, 2 bases at V and 0 bases at J, with 13 bases in the middle. The CDR3 contains 16 residues. The CDR3 coding sequence is TGTGCCAGCAGCGTTACAGGGCGAGGGAGCACAGATACGCAGTATTTT. It encodes CASSVTGRGSTDTQYF.

This chain connects TRBV11-2 to TRBJ1-2; D might be TRBD1 (6 bases). The CDR3 sequence is 16 residues long. V was clipped by 1 base and J by 4 bases, with 16 bases between them. CDR1 is SGHAT, CDR2 FQNNGV, per germline. CDR3 coding DNA: TGTGCCAGCAGCTTAGTTCGCGGAACAGGGTTCTATGGCTACACCTTC. Its protein is CASSLVRGTGFYGYTF.

The chain recombines TRBV6-5 with TRBJ2-7; D gene ambiguous. Trimming cost V 2 bases and J 2 bases, with 10 bases left between them. CDR1 MNHEY and CDR2 SVGAGI come from the germline V gene. CDR3 length: 14 residues. CDR3 amino acids: CASSYGGTTYEQYF. The CDR3 region has the DNA TGTGCCAGCAGTTACGGTGGCACCACCTACGAGCAGTACTTC.

The genes are TRBV5-4 and TRBJ1-6; tentatively, D is TRBD1 (5 bases). The ends were cut back, 1 base at V and 3 bases at J, with 8 bases in the middle. Looked up from germline, CDR1 is SGHNT and CDR2 is YYREEE (reference sequence). The CDR3 has 15 amino acids. CDR3 sequence: CASSLRQGYNSPLHF. CDR3 coding DNA: TGTGCCAGCAGCTTGAGGCAGGGCTATAATTCACCCCTCCACTTT.

The gene calls are TRBV25-1 and TRBJ2-1; 8 nucleotides align to TRBD2. Germline CDR1 and CDR2: MGHDK and SYGVNS. The CDR3 has 13 amino acids. V lost 8 bases, J lost 7 bases, and 7 bases stayed unmatched. The CDR3 DNA reads as TGTGCCAGCCGTAGCGGGGCCAGGAATGAGCAGTTCTTC. Amino acids: CASRSGARNEQFF.

The rearrangement joins TRBV18 to TRBJ2-7; D is unresolved. The CDR3 covers 15 residues. Germline loops: CDR1 KGHSH, CDR2 LQKENI. Trimming shortened V by 6 bases and J by 2 bases, and 17 bases separated the two germline ends. The CDR3 reads CASSPRQTDAYEQYF. CDR3 coding DNA: TGTGCCAGCTCCCCGAGGCAGACGGATGCCTACGAGCAGTACTTC.

The chain employs TRBV19 and TRBJ1-3; TRBD1 might be the D (5 bases). Germline V lookup: CDR1 LNHDA, CDR2 SQIVND (reference sequence). The CDR3 covers 12 residues. V was clipped by 8 bases and J by 9 bases, with 14 bases between them. The DNA of the CDR3 is TGTGCCAGTTCCAGAAGTCAGGGCACCATATATTTT. It encodes CASSRSQGTIYF. Full variable domain (remainder filled in from reference TRBV19 and TRBJ1-3): DGGITQSPKYLFRKEGQNVTLSCEQNLNHDAMYWYRQDPGQGLRLIYYSQIVNDFQKGDIAEGYSVSREKKESFPLTVTSAQKNPTAFYLCASSRSQGTIYFGEGSWLTVV.

The chain joins TRBV19 to TRBJ2-7; TRBD1 might be the D (6 bases). CDR1 LNHDA and CDR2 SQIVND come from the germline V gene (reference sequence). With 8 bases removed from V and 2 bases from J, the gap between germline ends came to 22 bases. The CDR3 runs 16 residues. As DNA, the CDR3 is TGTGCCAGTGCACCGGGACAAATACCTTCTACCTACGAGCAGTACTTC. This gives the protein CASAPGQIPSTYEQYF.

The genes are TRBV4-3 and TRBJ1-6, with TRBD1 matching over 7 bases. There are 15 residues in the CDR3. After removal of 2 bases from V and 6 bases from J, the junction contained 4 bases not matched to a gene. CDR1 is LGHNA, CDR2 YSLEER, per germline. CDR3 bases: TGCGCCAGCAGCCAACTAGCAGGGGGTAATTCACCCCTCCACTTT. Its protein product is CASSQLAGGNSPLHF.

This clone was observed a few times. The rearrangement joins TRBV19 to TRBJ1-4; the D gene is possibly TRBD1 (5 bases). Germline CDR1 LNHDA, CDR2 SQIVND (reference sequence). The CDR3 has 14 residues. V was cut by 5 bases and J by 1 base, with 8 bases left in between. The CDR3 reads CASSSTVTNEKLFF. In DNA, the CDR3 is TGTGCCAGTAGTTCGACAGTAACTAATGAAAAACTGTTTTTT.

This chain links TRBV12-5 with TRBJ2-3; D is undetermined. This CDR3 is built from 13 residues. The V gene lost 5 bases and the J gene lost 5 bases, with 11 bases spanning the gap. From germline, CDR1 is LGHNT and CDR2 FRNRAP. The CDR3 nucleotides read TGTGCTAGTGGTAGCGACTCTAGAGATACGCAGTATTTT. Translating it yields CASGSDSRDTQYF.

Concerning this clone: The sample holds other DNA sequences that translate to the same CDR3. This chain uses TRBV18 with TRBJ2-2; the D gene is possibly TRBD1 (5 bases). The ends were cut back, 3 bases at V and 1 base at J, with 6 bases in the middle. The V gene's germline CDR1 is KGHSH and CDR2 LQKENI. The CDR3 sequence is 14 residues long. The chain's CDR3 is CASSPGQNTGELFF. The CDR3 DNA reads TGTGCCAGCTCACCTGGACAGAACACCGGGGAGCTGTTTTTT.

The chain joins TRBV9 to TRBJ2-7; 9 bases align to TRBD1. Germline V gene lookup returns CDR1 SGDLS and CDR2 YYNGEE. Unmatched junction bases numbered 10, after V lost 3 bases and J lost 6 bases. This CDR3 contains 15 residues. The CDR3 loop reads CASSAGTGSPREQYF. The CDR3 DNA reads as TGTGCCAGCAGCGCAGGGACAGGGTCCCCTCGCGAGCAGTACTTC.